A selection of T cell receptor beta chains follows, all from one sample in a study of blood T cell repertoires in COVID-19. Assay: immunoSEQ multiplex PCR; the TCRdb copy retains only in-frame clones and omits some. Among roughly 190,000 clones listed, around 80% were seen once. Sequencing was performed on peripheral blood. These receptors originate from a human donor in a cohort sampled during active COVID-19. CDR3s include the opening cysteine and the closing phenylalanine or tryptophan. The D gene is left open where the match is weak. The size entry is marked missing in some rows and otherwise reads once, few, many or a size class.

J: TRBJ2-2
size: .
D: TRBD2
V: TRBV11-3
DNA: TGTGCCAGCAAGCGGACTAGCGGGTCCGGGGAGCTGTTTTTT
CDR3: CASKRTSGSGELFF

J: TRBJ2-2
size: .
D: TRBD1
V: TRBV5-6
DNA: TGTGCCAGCAGCCGTCCAGGACAGGGGGCTTACACCGGGGAGCTGTTTTTT
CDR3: CASSRPGQGAYTGELFF

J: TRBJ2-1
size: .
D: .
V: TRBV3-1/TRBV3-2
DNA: TGTGCCAGCAGCCAAGCGAGACTGGCTTACAATGAGCAGTTCTTC
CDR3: CASSQARLAYNEQFF

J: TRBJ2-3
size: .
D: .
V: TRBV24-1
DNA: TGTGCCACCAGTATGGACAGAGCCCCAGATACGCAGTATTTT
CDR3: CATSMDRAPDTQYF

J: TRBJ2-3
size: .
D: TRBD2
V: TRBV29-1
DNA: TGCAGCAGCCAAGGGCTAGCGGGGGACATGGATACGCAGTATTTT
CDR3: CSSQGLAGDMDTQYF

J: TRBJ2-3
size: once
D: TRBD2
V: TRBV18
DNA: TGTGCCAGCTCACCGGGACTAGATGTCACAGATACGCAGTATTTT
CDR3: CASSPGLDVTDTQYF

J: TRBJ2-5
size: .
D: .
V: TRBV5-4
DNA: TGTGCCAGCAGCTTGCGGGGAACCCAAGAGACCCAGTACTTC
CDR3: CASSLRGTQETQYF

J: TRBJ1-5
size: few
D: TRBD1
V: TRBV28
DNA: TGTGCCAGCAGTAAACAGGGGTCGGATCAGCCCCAGCATTTT
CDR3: CASSKQGSDQPQHF

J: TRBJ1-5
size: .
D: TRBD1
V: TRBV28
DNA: TGTGCCAGCAGTAGAGGACCCACCAGACAGGGCCCGAACTTT
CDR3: CASSRGPTRQGPNF

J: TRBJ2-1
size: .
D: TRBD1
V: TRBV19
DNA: TGTGCCAGTACCCCCGGGACAGGTACCTACAATGAGCAGTTCTTC
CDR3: CASTPGTGTYNEQFF

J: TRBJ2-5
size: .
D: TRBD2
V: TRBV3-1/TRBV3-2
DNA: TGTGCCAGCAGCCAAGGTCCCCTAGCGGAAGAGACCCAGTACTTC
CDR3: CASSQGPLAEETQYF

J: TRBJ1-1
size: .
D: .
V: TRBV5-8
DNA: TGTGCCAGCAGCCTTCTAGCGGGCACTGAAGCTTTCTTT
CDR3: CASSLLAGTEAFF

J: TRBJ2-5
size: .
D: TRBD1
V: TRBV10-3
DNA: TGTGCCATCAGTGGTAAGGGGGCCTTGGAGACCCAGTACTTC
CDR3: CAISGKGALETQYF

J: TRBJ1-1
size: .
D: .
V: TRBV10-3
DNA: TGTGCCATCAGTTTAGGTCAGGACTCGAACACTGAAGCTTTCTTT
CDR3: CAISLGQDSNTEAFF

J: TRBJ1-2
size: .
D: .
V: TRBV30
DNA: TGTGCCTGGAGTGTCGGGACATATAATGGCTACACCTTC
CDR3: CAWSVGTYNGYTF

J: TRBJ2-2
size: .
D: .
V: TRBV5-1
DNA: TGCGCCAGCAGCTGGGCCGTTTACATCGACCCCGGGGAGCTGTTTTTT
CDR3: CASSWAVYIDPGELFF

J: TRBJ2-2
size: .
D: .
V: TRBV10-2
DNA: TGCGCCACCACGATACAGGGACGGTTGGCCGGGGAGCTGTTTTTT
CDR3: CATTIQGRLAGELFF

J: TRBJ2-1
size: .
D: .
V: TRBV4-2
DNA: TGTGCCAGCAGCCAAGATAAGACTCCATACAATGAGCAGTTCTTC
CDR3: CASSQDKTPYNEQFF

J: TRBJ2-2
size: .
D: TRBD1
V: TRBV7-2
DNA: TGTGCCAGCAAACCCCAGGGGGCGGGCACCGGGGAGCTGTTTTTT
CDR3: CASKPQGAGTGELFF

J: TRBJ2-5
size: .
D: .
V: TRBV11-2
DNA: TGTGCCAGCAGCTTAGGTCCAGGGTGGGAGACCCAGTACTTC
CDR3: CASSLGPGWETQYF

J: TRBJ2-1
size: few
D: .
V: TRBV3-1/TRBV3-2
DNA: TGTGCCAGCAGCCGGGAGAGCCTCTCCTACAATGAGCAGTTCTTC
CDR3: CASSRESLSYNEQFF

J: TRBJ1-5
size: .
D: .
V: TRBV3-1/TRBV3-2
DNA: TGTGCCAGCAGCGAGACAGAAGATAGCAATCAGCCCCAGCATTTT
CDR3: CASSETEDSNQPQHF

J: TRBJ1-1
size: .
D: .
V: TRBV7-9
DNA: TGTGCCAGCAGCCCTACAGGGAACACTGAAGCTTTCTTT
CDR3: CASSPTGNTEAFF

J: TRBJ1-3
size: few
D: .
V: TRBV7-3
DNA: TGTGCCAGCAGCCCTACAGGGCCCGGAAACACCATATATTTT
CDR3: CASSPTGPGNTIYF

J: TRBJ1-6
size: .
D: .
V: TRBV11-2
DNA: TGTGCCAGCAGCCCAGCGGGGCAAATCGAATCACCCCTCCACTTT
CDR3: CASSPAGQIESPLHF

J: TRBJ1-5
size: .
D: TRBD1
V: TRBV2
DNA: TGTGCCAGCAGCGACAGGGTCCGGAATCAGCCCCAGCATTTT
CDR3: CASSDRVRNQPQHF

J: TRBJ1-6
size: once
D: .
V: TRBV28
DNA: TGTGCCAGCAGCCCGGCCGGGAGAGGGAATTCACCCCTCCACTTT
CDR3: CASSPAGRGNSPLHF

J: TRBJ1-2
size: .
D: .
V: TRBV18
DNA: TGTGCCAGCTCACCCGGCCTTCGGGGGGGACAACAAGAGAATGGCTACACCTTC
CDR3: CASSPGLRGGQQENGYTF

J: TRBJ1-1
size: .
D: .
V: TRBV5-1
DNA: TGCGCCAGCAGCAACAGGGTGGGGACTGAAGCTTTCTTT
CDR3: CASSNRVGTEAFF

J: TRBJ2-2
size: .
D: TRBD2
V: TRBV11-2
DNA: TGTGCCAGCAGCTTTGGGGGGGCCGGGGAGCTGTTTTTT
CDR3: CASSFGGAGELFF

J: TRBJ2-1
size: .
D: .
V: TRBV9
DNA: TGTGCCAGCAGCGTAGGCGGATCGGCCTTCAATGAGCAGTTCTTC
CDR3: CASSVGGSAFNEQFF

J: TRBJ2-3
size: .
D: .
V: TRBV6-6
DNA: TGTGCCAGCGGTGGACTGGCCCTTCGGTATTTT
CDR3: CASGGLALRYF

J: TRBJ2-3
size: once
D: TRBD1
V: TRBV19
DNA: TGTGCCAGTAGTATGGACAGGGCAGATACGCAGTATTTT
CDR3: CASSMDRADTQYF

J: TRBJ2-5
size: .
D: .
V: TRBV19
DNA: TGTGCCAGTAGCCCCCCAGGTCGGGAGACCCAGTACTTC
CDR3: CASSPPGRETQYF

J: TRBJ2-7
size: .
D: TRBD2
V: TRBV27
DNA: TGTGCCAGCAGTTTAGCGGGGGATGCCTCCTACGAGCAGTACTTC
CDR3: CASSLAGDASYEQYF

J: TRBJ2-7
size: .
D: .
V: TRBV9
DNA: TGTGCCAGCAGCGTAGGCCGGAGCTCCTACGAGCAGTACTTC
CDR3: CASSVGRSSYEQYF

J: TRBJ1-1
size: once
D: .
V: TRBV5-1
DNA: TGCGCCAGCAGCTTGGGACAAATTTTTGCTGAAGCTTTCTTT
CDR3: CASSLGQIFAEAFF

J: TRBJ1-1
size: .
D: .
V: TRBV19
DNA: TGTGCCAGCATCCTAACCCTCGGAGCTGAAGCTTTCTTT
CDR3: CASILTLGAEAFF

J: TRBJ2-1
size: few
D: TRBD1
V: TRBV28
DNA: TGTGCCAGCAGAAGGGACAGGGTGTCCAATGAGCAGTTCTTC
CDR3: CASRRDRVSNEQFF

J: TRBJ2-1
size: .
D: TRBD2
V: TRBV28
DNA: TGTGCCAGCAGTTTGATTAGCGGGAGTGGATCCAATGAGCAGTTCTTC
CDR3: CASSLISGSGSNEQFF

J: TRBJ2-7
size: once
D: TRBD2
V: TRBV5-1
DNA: TGCGCCAGCAGCTTAAGCGGGGGGCTCACCTACGAGCAGTACTTC
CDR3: CASSLSGGLTYEQYF

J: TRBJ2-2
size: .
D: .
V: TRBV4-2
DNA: TGTGCCAGCAGCCAAGATGAGGGGGACACCGGGGAGCTGTTTTTT
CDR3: CASSQDEGDTGELFF

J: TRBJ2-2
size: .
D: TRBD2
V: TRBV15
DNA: TGTGCCACCCCCCTAAAAAGCGGGGGGCCCACCGGGGAGCTGTTTTTT
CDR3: CATPLKSGGPTGELFF

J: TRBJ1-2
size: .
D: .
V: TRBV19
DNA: TGTGCCAGTAGTATTAACCCTAAAACTAACTATGGCTACACCTTC
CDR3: CASSINPKTNYGYTF

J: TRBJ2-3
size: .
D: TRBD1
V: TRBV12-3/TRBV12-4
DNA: TGTGCCAGCAGTTCCAGGGGGCCAGATACGCAGTATTTT
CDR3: CASSSRGPDTQYF

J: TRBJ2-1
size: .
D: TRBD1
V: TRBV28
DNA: TGTGCCAGCAGTTTAAGGGACAGGGCCTACCTGCCGGTCTTC
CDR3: CASSLRDRAYLPVF

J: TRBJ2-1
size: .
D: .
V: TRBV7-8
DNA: TGTGCCAGCAGCGGATCCGGGAGTGGCTGGCATGAGCAGTTCTTC
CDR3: CASSGSGSGWHEQFF

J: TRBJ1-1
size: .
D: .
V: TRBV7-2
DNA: TGTGCCAGCAGCTTTTTCGTGAACACTGAAGCTTTCTTT
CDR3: CASSFFVNTEAFF

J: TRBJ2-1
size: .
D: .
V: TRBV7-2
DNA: TGTGCCAGCAGCTTAGACAGCAATGAGCAGTTCTTC
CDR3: CASSLDSNEQFF

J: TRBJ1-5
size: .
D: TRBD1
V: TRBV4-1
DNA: TGCGCCAGCAGCCCCTCAGGGGGTAGCAATCAGCCCCAGCATTTT
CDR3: CASSPSGGSNQPQHF

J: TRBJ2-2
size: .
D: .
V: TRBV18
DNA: TGTGCCAGCTCACCAAGAGACAGATCCGGGGAGCTGTTTTTT
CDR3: CASSPRDRSGELFF

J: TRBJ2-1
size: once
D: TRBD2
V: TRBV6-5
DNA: TGTGCCAGCAGTCCCCGACTAGCGGGGAGTGAGCAGTTCTTC
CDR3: CASSPRLAGSEQFF

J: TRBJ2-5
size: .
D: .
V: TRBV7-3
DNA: TGTGCCAGCAGCTTAACGTCCCTTGAGACCCAGTACTTC
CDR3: CASSLTSLETQYF

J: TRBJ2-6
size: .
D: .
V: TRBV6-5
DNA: TGTGCCAGCAGTTCTTGGACAGACTCTGGGGCCAACGTCCTGACTTTC
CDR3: CASSSWTDSGANVLTF

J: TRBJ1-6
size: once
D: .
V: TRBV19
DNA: TGTGCCAGTAGTACGGCAGGTTCGGTACCTAATTCACCCCTCCACTTT
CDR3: CASSTAGSVPNSPLHF

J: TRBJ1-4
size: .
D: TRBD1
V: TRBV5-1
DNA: TGCGCCAGCAGCCCCGGGACAGGTCGGGTTTCGGATGAAAAACTGTTTTTT
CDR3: CASSPGTGRVSDEKLFF

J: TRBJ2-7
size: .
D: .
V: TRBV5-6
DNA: TGTGCCAGCAGCTTTTTATCCTACGAGCAGTACTTC
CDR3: CASSFLSYEQYF

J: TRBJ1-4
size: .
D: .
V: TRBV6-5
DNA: TGTGCCAGCAGTTATACCCCAGGGTTAGCTGAAAAACTGTTTTTT
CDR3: CASSYTPGLAEKLFF

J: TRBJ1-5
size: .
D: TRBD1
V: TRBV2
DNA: TGTGCCAGCAGAGCCGACAGGGCCGGCAATCAGCCCCAGCATTTT
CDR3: CASRADRAGNQPQHF